This TCR beta chain emerged from a study of blood T cell repertoires in COVID-19. Study-level background: Sample material is recorded as cDNA or gDNA derived from T cells, B-cell-depleted T cells, or PBMCs.

This clone was detected only a few times. V was shortened by 4 bases and J by 7 bases, with 13 bases between the two germline ends. This CDR3 comprises 13 residues. Germline V gives CDR1 LGHDT, CDR2 YNNKEL (reference sequence). Authors' methods: The authors estimated nucleated cell counts from reference gene primer amplification. Clones were sequenced by immunoSEQ multiplex PCR, and TCRdb holds only the in-frame ones, with some missing. From that table come the V and J calls and clone size; the DNA was used to work out D and trimming. The sample records approximately 240,000 clones, roughly 84% being singletons.

The sequence was collected from a woman aged 40 to 49 who had recovered from COVID-19. Material for sequencing was peripheral blood. The chain joins TRBV3-1 (or the pseudogene TRBV3-2) to TRBJ1-2; the D gene is possibly TRBD1 (5 bases). Here the CDR3 reads CASSLTGRGGYTF. In DNA form, the CDR3 reads TGTGCCAGCAGCCTTACGGGGCGGGGTGGCTACACCTTC.